This T cell receptor beta chain was sequenced for a study of cytomegalovirus exposure and HLA in healthy donors. The PCR had 60 Vbeta and 13 Jbeta primers. Here immunoSEQ multiplex PCR was the method, and the copy in TCRdb shows in-frame clones only, minus some. Found here are nearly 200,000 clones, around 86% of them singletons; the top ten hold around 1.2%. This CDR3 region has 13 residues. Germline assignment: CDR1 GTSNPN and CDR2 SVGIG (reference sequence). The V gene end was trimmed by 2 bases and the J gene end by 8 bases; junction bases not matched to a gene: 7. The gene calls are TRBV30 and TRBJ1-2; 8 bases are shared with TRBD1. The TCR comes from a man aged 25 to 40 in good health and CMV-seronegative. Material for sequencing was PBMCs. CDR3 bases: TGTGCCTGGAGTCGGAAGACAGGGGAAGGCTACACCTTC. This codes for CAWSRKTGEGYTF.